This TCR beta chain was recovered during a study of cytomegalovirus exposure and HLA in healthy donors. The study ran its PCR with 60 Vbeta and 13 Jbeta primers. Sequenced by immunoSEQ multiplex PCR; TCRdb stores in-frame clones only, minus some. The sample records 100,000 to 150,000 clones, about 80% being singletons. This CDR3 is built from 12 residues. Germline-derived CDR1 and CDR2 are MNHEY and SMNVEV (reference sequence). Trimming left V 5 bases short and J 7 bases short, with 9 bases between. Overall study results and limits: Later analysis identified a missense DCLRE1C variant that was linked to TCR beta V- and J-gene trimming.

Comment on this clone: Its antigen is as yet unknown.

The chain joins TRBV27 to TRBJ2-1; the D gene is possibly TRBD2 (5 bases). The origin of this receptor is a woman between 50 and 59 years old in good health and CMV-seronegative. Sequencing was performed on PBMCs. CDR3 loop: CASSLDYNEQFF. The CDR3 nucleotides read TGTGCCAGCAGTCTCGACTATAATGAGCAGTTCTTC.